This T cell receptor (beta chain) is drawn from a study of blood T cell repertoires in COVID-19. The overall study: COVID-19 samples collected from the United States, Italy and Spain covered acute and convalescent phases.

The CDR3 runs to 15 residues. The J segment lost 4 bases and the V segment lost 3 bases, leaving 6 bases of the junction unmatched. CDR1 and CDR2 from the germline V gene are LGHDT and YNNKEL (reference sequence). Original methodology: The authors estimated nucleated cell counts from reference gene primer amplification. The data were produced by immunoSEQ multiplex PCR, yet TCRdb's version contains in-frame clones alone and is incomplete. V and J calls and clone size follow that table, whereas D and trimming were derived from the DNA. Here the sample spans roughly 120,000 clones, around 78% being singletons.

This sequence originates from a woman aged 55-70 years with acute or convalescent COVID-19. The chain links TRBV3-1 (or the pseudogene TRBV3-2) to TRBJ2-1; 7 nucleotides align to TRBD2. Source material: peripheral blood. In DNA, the CDR3 is TGTGCCAGCAGCCAGATAGGACTAGGGTACAATGAGCAGTTCTTC. Protein sequence: CASSQIGLGYNEQFF.